The entry that follows covers one T cell receptor beta chain sequence. There is no known antigen for this receptor. No base qualities exist here, and no much larger clone lies one base off it. This entry belongs to a study of shared clonotypes between healthy human individuals (dated by TCRdb to about 2020). For the wider study: The cohort included a few men and a couple of women between 18 and 49 years of age. For each donor, three plates each were used for CD4 naive and CD4 memory, two plates were used for CD8 naive, and one plate was used for CD8 memory. To estimate repertoire size and how much clonotype sharing occurs between individuals, the study deeply sequenced the blood TCR repertoires of about five healthy adults. Different laboratories and diverse techniques were used to prepare libraries and sequence TCR repertoires, to increase sequencing depth and limit assay-specific biases. Between about 0.94 and 8.9 billion PBMCs per donor were obtained by leukapheresis. Points the paper makes about the study in general: Incomplete sequencing was indicated by rarefaction of sorted-subset datasets, despite the large sequencing depth. Because the study included a small number of donors, the genetic and exposure-history diversity represented was limited. Sampling was limited to blood, and TCR repertoires in tissue likely differ from TCR repertoires in blood. Higher generation probabilities were observed for clonotypes shared by all four sorted-subset donors than for non-shared clonotypes. Naive subsets generally had larger estimated clonotype richness than memory subsets. Pairwise subsampling led to the expectation that sequencing depth would affect the degree of clonotype sharing among donors. Approximately 4.8% of naive CD4, more than 3% of naive CD8, around 2.3% of memory CD4, and 0.35% to 0.4% of memory CD8 clonotypes were shared across several donors.

Using the deep immunoSEQ assay, TCR CDR3 regions were amplified from genomic DNA by multiplex PCR. Extracted genomic DNA from each cell subset was distributed evenly across all wells of several immunoSEQ 96-well plates, and each plate was treated as a replicate. Each replicate PCR for sorted subsets received roughly 0.2 ug genomic DNA, equal to roughly 30,000 T cell genomes. Purified libraries were measured with a Qubit 3.0 fluorometer, size-checked on a Bioanalyzer 2100, and measured again with the KAPA Library Quantification kit. Each immunoSEQ 96-well plate was sequenced on its own single-read 150-cycle Illumina NextSeq 550 flow cell. For the original study's pipeline: Because the immunoSEQ output held only junctional sequences and lacked quality scores, the filtering could not match the filtering applied to full-length reads. Sequences were annotated with PyIR, a Python wrapper for IgBLAST v1.9, and V/J genes and CDR3 were assigned using IMGT germline references. Reads were removed for weak V/J assignments (E-value above 1e-6), missing CDR3, stop codons, out-of-frame junctions, or ambiguous translated residues. V3J clonotypes were defined as sequences sharing the same inferred V gene, J gene, and CDR3 amino acid sequence. Percentage overlap between repertoires was calculated by dividing the number of shared unique clonotypes by the size of the smaller repertoire. Richness of each repertoire was evaluated using RTK rarefaction, the Chao1 estimator, and Recon v2.1 estimates of unobserved clonotypes. OLGA was used to compute generation probabilities for all TCRbeta clonotypes that the gDNA method yielded from a few donors. TCRdb provides this immuneACCESS table in a form limited to in-frame rearrangements. Some clones are lacking; in checked studies, under half of them reflect an unresolved V gene, and why the rest are absent is not known. That table gives V, J and clone size, and the DNA gave D and trimming. The sample profile shows roughly 850,000 clones; 90% to 98% of them were found once. Around 0.21% of the sample comes from the top ten.

For the CD8 naive samples, CD45RO-negative cells were positively selected for CCR7, yielding a CD45RA+CCR7+ population from which TemRA cells were excluded. Donors were healthy HIV-negative adults with no recently reported acute infections or vaccinations. Every donor was a Caucasian adult residing in Nashville, Tennessee, USA. Blood was obtained by leukapheresis, after which PBMCs were separated by Ficoll-Histopaque density gradient centrifugation and cryopreserved in liquid nitrogen vapor phase. Purity and quantity of every magnetically sorted T cell population were checked by analytical flow cytometry. Genomic DNA was isolated from every sorted fraction and measured by UV absorbance on a Nanodrop 2000c. This receptor was obtained from a man in his thirties or forties in good health. The sample was naive CD8+ T cells sorted from blood. The cell subset or site label, as the study defines it: CD45RA+CCR7+.

The CDR3 region has the sequence CATSRAGSSQETQYF. The DNA sequence reads TGTGCCACCAGCAGAGCCGGGAGTAGCCAAGAGACCCAGTACTTC. The sequence links TRBV15 to TRBJ2-5; matching of 6 bases hints at TRBD2 as the D gene. V is reduced by 1 base and J by 1 base, leaving a spacing of 10 bases between them. The CDR3 covers 15 residues, taking in both the cysteine and the phenylalanine. Only the CDR3 DNA is retained, 45 bases long and in frame from the first base. The germline V gene (reference sequence) yields LNHNV for CDR1 and YYDKDF for CDR2.